The 26 T cell receptor beta chains presented below share a single source sample, sequenced in a study of cytomegalovirus exposure and HLA in healthy donors (dated by TCRdb to the late 2010s). Receptors were amplified or captured by the immunoSEQ multiplex PCR assay. A mixture of 60 forward primers for TCR Vbeta segments and 13 reverse primers for TCR Jbeta segments was used in the multiplex PCR. TCRdb provides this immuneACCESS table in a form limited to in-frame rearrangements. Some clones are lacking; in checked studies, under half of them reflect an unresolved V gene, and why the rest are absent is not known. In this sample the table shows under 100,000 clones, around four fifths of which occur a single time. The ten biggest clones cover around 2% of the sample. Material: PBMCs. The receptor source for this set is a boy aged 5-17 years in good health and CMV-seronegative.

The CDR3 bases are TGTGCCAGCAGCTTAGTCAGGGGGCGTTCCATGAGAACGCAGTATTTT. It codes for CASSLVRGRSMRTQYF. J is TRBJ2-3 and V is TRBV11-2, with 8 positions matching TRBD1. Germline CDR1 is SGHAT and CDR2 is FQNNGV. V shed 1 base, J shed 9 bases, and the junction held 12 bases outside the gene matches. The CDR3 is 16 residues long.

The chain recombines TRBV5-1 with TRBJ1-6; D is possibly TRBD1 (5 bases). CDR1 SGHRS and CDR2 YFSETQ come from the germline V gene. The V end lost 2 bases, the J end lost 11 bases, and 17 bases lay between the germline ends. The length of the CDR3 is 15 residues. CDR3 DNA: TGCGCCAGCAGCTTCTTCGGGGGGGAAGAAGCACCCCTCCACTTT. As protein: CASSFFGGEEAPLHF.

The chain is built from TRBV10-1 and TRBJ2-1; 10 nucleotides agree with TRBD2. There are 14 residues in the CDR3. The germline gives CDR1 WNHNN, CDR2 SYGVQD (reference sequence). Trimming cost V 2 bases and J 12 bases; bases outside gene matches: 7. The CDR3 DNA is TGCGCCAGCAGTGAGCAAACTTTAGCGGGGGGGCAGTTCTTC. Encoded protein: CASSEQTLAGGQFF.

DNA of the CDR3: TGTGCCAGCAGCCCCGTAGAGTATATCGCCAATGAGCAGTTCTTC. This sequence encodes CASSPVEYIANEQFF. This chain uses TRBV11-2 with TRBJ2-1; D is ambiguous. The CDR3 is 15 residues long. Trimming removed 5 bases at V and 6 bases at J, with 17 bases between. Germline lookup yields CDR1 SGHAT and CDR2 FQNNGV.

V and J are TRBV6-5 and TRBJ1-2; 8 positions match TRBD1. This CDR3 spans 13 amino acids. Germline CDR1 reads MNHEY; CDR2 reads SVGAGI. V lost 6 bases, J lost 6 bases, and 6 bases stayed unmatched. CDR3 nucleotides: TGTGCCAGCAGGTCGGACAGGGCGGATGGCTACACCTTC. Translation gives CASRSDRADGYTF.

The chain carries TRBV28 and TRBJ1-2, with no clear D. The CDR3 has 14 amino acids. Germline CDR1 reads MDHEN; CDR2 reads SYDVKM. Trimming took 3 bases from V and 2 from J, leaving 10 bases between them. Here the CDR3 reads CASSFPGANYGYTF. Written as DNA, the CDR3 is TGTGCCAGCAGTTTCCCCGGAGCAAACTATGGCTACACCTTC.

This chain links TRBV28 with TRBJ1-1; D is undetermined. The CDR3 sequence is 13 residues long. V shed 4 bases and J shed 0 bases, with 6 bases lying between them. In germline, CDR1 is MDHEN, CDR2 SYDVKM. CDR3 DNA sequence: TGTGCCAGCAGTTGGAGTATGAACACTGAAGCTTTCTTT. This sequence encodes CASSWSMNTEAFF.

The rearrangement joins TRBV5-1 to TRBJ2-1; TRBD1 agrees at 9 bases. CDR1 and CDR2 from the germline V gene are SGHRS and YFSETQ. The CDR3 is made up of 17 amino acids. The junction had 15 bases not matched to a gene; V was cut back by 2 bases and J by 9 bases. The CDR3 nucleotides are TGCGCCAGCAGCTTCCTTGGACAGGGGAGGATAGATATTGAGCAGTTCTTC. It encodes CASSFLGQGRIDIEQFF.

This clone was seen only once. The J gene is TRBJ2-5, the V gene TRBV15; D may be TRBD2 (6 bases). Trimming cost V 5 bases and J 5 bases, with 18 bases left between them. This CDR3 is 15 amino acids long. Germline CDR1 is LNHNV and CDR2 is YYDKDF (reference sequence). For the CDR3, the DNA is TGTGCCACCAGCGGCGGGACTCCTGTAAGGGAGACCCAGTACTTC. Residues: CATSGGTPVRETQYF.

V gene TRBV4-2 combines with J gene TRBJ2-4; the D gene is possibly TRBD1 (6 bases). Germline V gene data show CDR1 as LGHNA and CDR2 as YNFKEQ. The CDR3 loop spans 16 amino acids. The ends were cut back, 0 bases at V and 6 bases at J, with 15 bases in the middle. CDR3 amino acids: CASSQDGTSIRNIQYF. CDR3 nucleotides: TGTGCCAGCAGCCAAGACGGGACATCAATCCGAAACATTCAGTACTTC.

This clone was seen a few times. The rearrangement links TRBV6-1 to TRBJ1-5; D gene unclear. The V end lost 1 base, the J end lost 5 bases, and 6 bases lay between the germline ends. There are 13 residues in the CDR3. Germline V gene lookup returns CDR1 MNHNS and CDR2 SASEGT. CDR3 bases: TGTGCCAGCAGTGAAGGTCGTTATCAGCCCCAGCATTTT. The encoded protein is CASSEGRYQPQHF.

V usage is TRBV5-4 and J usage is TRBJ1-1; no definite D call. This CDR3 has 12 residues. Germline V CDR1 and CDR2: SGHNT, YYREEE (reference sequence). The V end lost 1 base, the J end lost 2 bases, and 3 bases lay between the germline ends. For the CDR3, the DNA is TGTGCCAGCAGCTTGCAAAACACTGAAGCTTTCTTT. Protein sequence: CASSLQNTEAFF.

This clone was counted a few times. This chain uses TRBV28 with TRBJ2-1; the D gene is possibly TRBD2 (5 bases). There are 11 residues in the CDR3. Per germline, CDR1 MDHEN and CDR2 SYDVKM. Trimming shortened V by 3 bases and J by 8 bases, and 5 bases separated the two germline ends. The CDR3 here is CASSLRDEQFF. CDR3 DNA: TGTGCCAGCAGTTTGAGGGATGAGCAGTTCTTC.

The chain has TRBV7-9 and TRBJ1-1, with D unclear. Germline-derived CDR1 and CDR2 are SEHNR and FQNEAQ (reference sequence). V lost 5 bases and J 2 bases, leaving 15 bases between the germline ends. CDR3 size: 15 residues. This chain's CDR3 is CASSPTRRKNTEAFF. In nucleotides, the CDR3 is TGTGCCAGCAGCCCAACTCGGCGGAAAAACACTGAAGCTTTCTTT.

The chain has TRBV10-1 and TRBJ2-7, with 10 positions matching TRBD1. Germline CDR1 WNHNN, CDR2 SYGVQD (reference sequence). The CDR3 runs 13 residues. J gave up 6 bases and V 7 bases, and 6 bases lay outside the gene matches. The CDR3 coding sequence is TGCGCCAGCACCCGGGACAGGGGTTCCGAGCAGTACTTC. Amino acid sequence: CASTRDRGSEQYF.

Concerning this clone itself: Other DNA sequences within the sample encode an identical CDR3. The chain joins TRBV6-4 to TRBJ2-3; TRBD2 matches 11 bases. The length of the CDR3 is 14 residues. Germline V gene data show CDR1 as MRHNA and CDR2 as SNTAGT. The V and J ends lost 3 bases and 4 bases, in that order; junction bases with no gene match: 0. CDR3 in amino acids: CASSELAGADTQYF. CDR3 nucleotide sequence: TGTGCCAGCAGTGAACTAGCGGGGGCAGATACGCAGTATTTT.

This chain uses TRBV9 with TRBJ2-7, with 9 positions matching TRBD1. V was clipped by 4 bases and J by 5 bases; unmatched bases: 10. The germline V gene encodes CDR1 SGDLS and CDR2 YYNGEE. CDR3 size: 15 residues. The CDR3 sequence: CASSLTGGRSHEQYF. The DNA of the CDR3 is TGTGCCAGCAGCTTAACAGGGGGCAGGTCCCACGAGCAGTACTTC.

The chain combines TRBV5-6 with TRBJ2-7; D remains unclear. Trimming removed 0 bases from V and 6 bases from J, with 13 bases in between. Per the germline V gene, CDR1 is SGHDT and CDR2 is YYEEEE. The CDR3 totals 14 residues. The DNA for the CDR3 is TGTGCCAGCAGCTTGGCCCCTAGTCACCCCGAGCAGTACTTC. It translates to CASSLAPSHPEQYF. Combining the CDR3 with reference TRBV5-6 and TRBJ2-7 gives the whole variable domain DAGVTQSPTHLIKTRGQQVTLRCSPKSGHDTVSWYQQALGQGPQFIFQYYEEEERQRGNFPDRFSGHQFPNYSSELNVNALLLGDSALYLCASSLAPSHPEQYFGPGTRLTVT.

This clone has only one observation. The rearrangement links TRBV19 to TRBJ1-2; no clear D gene. The germline V gene has CDR1 LNHDA and CDR2 SQIVND (reference sequence). The ends were cut back, 5 bases at V and 8 bases at J, with 18 bases in the middle. This CDR3 comprises 14 residues. In DNA, the CDR3 is TGTGCCAGTAGTTATAACTTAAGATTTGAAGGCTACACCTTC. Encoded protein: CASSYNLRFEGYTF.

V and J are TRBV7-3 and TRBJ2-3, with 10 bases matching TRBD1. V dropped 4 bases and J dropped 4; count of bases not matched to a gene: 2. The CDR3 length is 14 residues. Germline lookup yields CDR1 SGHTA and CDR2 FQGTGA. The CDR3 region is CASSSGQGADTQYF. Written as DNA, the CDR3 is TGTGCCAGCAGCTCCGGACAGGGGGCAGATACGCAGTATTTT.

The chain uses TRBV4-1 and TRBJ2-7; D unresolved. V was trimmed by 1 base and J by 0 bases, leaving 10 bases between them. Germline V gene data show CDR1 as MGHRA and CDR2 as YSYEKL. The CDR3 consists of 15 residues. The CDR3 region has the DNA TGCGCCAGCAGCCAAGTTCCCACAGCCTCCTACGAGCAGTACTTC. This gives the protein CASSQVPTASYEQYF.

The chain uses TRBV7-2 and TRBJ2-7; 9 bases line up with TRBD1. The CDR3 is made up of 16 amino acids. Germline CDR1 is SGHTA and CDR2 is FQGNSA. V gave up 5 bases and J gave up 2 bases; unmatched junction bases: 10. The CDR3 is CASSPQQGAITYEQYF. The CDR3 region has the DNA TGTGCCAGCAGCCCACAACAGGGGGCTATAACCTACGAGCAGTACTTC.

The genes are TRBV7-2 and TRBJ1-4; no reliable D call. V lost 5 bases and J 0 bases, leaving 7 bases between the germline ends. CDR3 length equals 14 residues. Germline lookup yields CDR1 SGHTA and CDR2 FQGNSA. CDR3 residues: CASSRVATNEKLFF. In nucleotides, the CDR3 is TGTGCCAGCAGCCGAGTAGCAACTAATGAAAAACTGTTTTTT.

This chain joins TRBV9 and TRBJ1-1, with 9 bases that match TRBD1. V shed 0 bases and J 8 bases; nucleotides not matched to a gene: 5. This CDR3 has 14 amino acids. CDR1 and CDR2 from the germline V gene are SGDLS and YYNGEE. DNA of the CDR3: TGTGCCAGCAGCGTAGAGGACAGGGGAGAAGAAGCTTTCTTT. This codes for CASSVEDRGEEAFF.

The chain combines TRBV30 with TRBJ2-3; tentative D call: TRBD1 (5 bases). Trimming stripped 4 bases from V and 3 bases from J, with 14 bases between. The CDR3 totals 14 residues. Germline V gives CDR1 GTSNPN, CDR2 SVGIG (reference sequence). The CDR3 sequence: CAWMWWGPTDTQYF. The CDR3 nucleotides read TGTGCCTGGATGTGGTGGGGCCCAACAGATACGCAGTATTTT.

The chain links TRBV25-1 to TRBJ2-1, with unresolved D. CDR3 length equals 14 residues. Trimming pared 5 bases from V and 8 bases from J, leaving 16 bases between. CDR1 MGHDK and CDR2 SYGVNS come from the germline V gene. In DNA form, the CDR3 reads TGTGCCAGCAGTATAGGCGGAACCCCCGATGAGCAGTTCTTC. It codes for CASSIGGTPDEQFF.